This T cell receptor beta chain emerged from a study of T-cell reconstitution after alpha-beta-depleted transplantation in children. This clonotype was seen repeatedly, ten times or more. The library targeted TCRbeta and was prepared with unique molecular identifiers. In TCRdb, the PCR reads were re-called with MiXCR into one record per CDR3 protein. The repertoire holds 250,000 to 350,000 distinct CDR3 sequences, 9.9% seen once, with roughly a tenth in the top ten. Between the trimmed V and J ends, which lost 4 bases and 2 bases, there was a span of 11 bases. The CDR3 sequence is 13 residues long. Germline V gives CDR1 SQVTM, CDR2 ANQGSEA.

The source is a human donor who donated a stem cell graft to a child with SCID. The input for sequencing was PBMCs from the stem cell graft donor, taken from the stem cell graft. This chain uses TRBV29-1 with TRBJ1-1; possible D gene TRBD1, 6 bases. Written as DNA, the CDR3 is TGCAGCGTTGGCGGGGGGCCTAACACTGAAGCTTTCTTT. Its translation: CSVGGGPNTEAFF.